This paragraph reports one T cell receptor (beta chain). Its antigen is undetermined. The record originates from a study of T cell responses to AZD1222 COVID-19 vaccine. General study findings and limits: Seropositive status at baseline applied to only a handful of AZD1222 recipients. Most donors were white British, females outnumbered males, and clonal diversity was possibly underestimated.

Trimming at V came to 2 bases and at J to 13 bases, leaving 3 bases not matched to a gene. The germline V gene has CDR1 LGHNA and CDR2 YNFKEQ. The CDR3 is 12 amino acids. Only in-frame clones appear in the TCRdb table, and some are missing; sequencing was by immunoSEQ multiplex PCR. The sample includes about 120,000 clones, around 87% of them seen just once. The chain links TRBV4-2 to TRBJ2-1, with 9 nucleotides matching TRBD2. Source: peripheral blood, taken on day 0 of AZD1222 vaccination. This clonotype originated in an adult in good health. The CDR3 loop is CASSQNSGGQFF. The CDR3 DNA sequence: TGTGCCAGCAGCCAAAATAGCGGGGGCCAGTTCTTC.